This entry concerns a single T cell receptor beta chain. This sample is part of a study of cytotoxic CD8 clonotypes in ibrutinib-treated CLL. Study overall: Among responders, approximately 24 were partial and 2 complete; after median roughly 70 months, approximately 15 stayed remitted and about 12 progressed. An average of approximately 260,000 productive templates and 94,082 productive rearrangements was obtained per sample.

Around 1.8 micrograms of genomic DNA came from cryopreserved PBMCs for TCR beta libraries. Deep sequencing aimed at 1 in 200,000 to 1 in 1 million T cells' resolution. Sequenced by immunoSEQ multiplex PCR; TCRdb stores in-frame clones only, minus some. The sample comprises about 130,000 clones, approximately 85% of which are singletons, and roughly 2% rests with the top ten. The ends were cut back, 3 bases at V and 5 bases at J, with 4 bases in the middle. The germline CDR1 and CDR2 sequences are MDHEN and SYDVKM. The CDR3 consists of 11 residues. The TCR comes from a human donor with chronic lymphocytic leukemia. This chain connects TRBV28 to TRBJ1-2; D unclear. The material sequenced was PBMCs, taken after 24 months of ibrutinib treatment. The CDR3 DNA is TGTGCCAGCAGTTTTTTTTATGGCTACACCTTC. Protein sequence: CASSFFYGYTF.